This T cell receptor beta chain was recorded in a study of blood T cell repertoires in COVID-19 (dated by TCRdb to about 2020). In the study overall: Samples from collaborators originated in the United States, Italy and Spain and spanned both the acute and convalescent phases of COVID-19. The dataset comprised deeply sampled blood TCRbeta repertoires from subjects exposed to, actively infected with, or recovered from COVID-19. Where available, HLA class I and class II types were obtained from metadata supplied by the sample provider rather than from assay-based typing. Samples came from the ongoing ImmuneRACE study (first 160 participants) plus 1,254 subjects from 6 global collaborators. Nearly every sample came with metadata listing a de-identified subject ID, COVID-19 status, age in years and sex. The repertoires were released in a freely available public database meant as a resource for research on the immune response to SARS-CoV-2. The prospective study material was composed of cDNA or gDNA derived from T cells, B-cell-depleted T cells, or PBMCs.

TCRbeta CDR3 regions were amplified from genomic DNA by means of the immunoSEQ Assay, a bias-controlled multiplex PCR. Under the source paper's analysis protocol: The number of nucleated cells in each sample was estimated from the amplification of reference gene primers within the assay. Sequence reads were collapsed and filtered to measure the absolute abundance of every unique TCRbeta CDR3 rearrangement. For each sample, productive Simpson clonality was calculated as the square root of Simpson's diversity index across productive rearrangements. Sourced from immuneACCESS, this table was stored by TCRdb with only in-frame sequences that have V and J called. A share of the clones is absent; for the studies checked, an unresolved V gene accounts for under half, and the remainder has no known explanation. Clonal size and the V and J genes are those of that table, whereas D and trimming came from the DNA. This sample comprises fewer than 200,000 clones, around 82% of them detected only once. The ten biggest clones cover roughly 18% of the sample.

In the prospective study, participants were roughly 18 to 90 years old, resided in 25 or so geographic areas of the United States, and were enrolled through a virtual design. To assign participants to cohorts, the prospective study relied on clinical history that participants themselves reported in a screening survey and a study questionnaire. ImmuneRACE Cohort 3 recovered participants were defined by two consecutive negative NP/OP PCR tests, healthcare professional clearance, or symptom resolution. Mobile phlebotomists in the prospective study collected whole blood, serum and a nasopharyngeal or oropharyngeal swab from every participant. Participants in the prospective study had the option to provide additional blood draws and questionnaires over an approximately two-month period. Before DNA extraction, blood samples from the prospective study were shipped at room temperature or frozen. Its CDR3 holds 17 amino acids, cysteine through phenylalanine. The CDR3 DNA has 51 bases and is translated from base 1. V loses 0 bases at its end and J loses 3 bases; junction bases beyond the gene matches: 7. CDR1 and CDR2, looked up from the germline V gene, are SGDLS and YYNGEE.

Paper-wide results and their limitations: Clinical and demographic metadata were provided uncurated, with the amount varying by source and participant.

As concerns this clone: No antigen is known for it. Base quality data are lacking; no much larger clone is found one base away.

The specimen was PBMCs or T cells enriched from blood (not recorded which). The sequence joins TRBV9 to TRBJ2-3; TRBD1 lines up with 10 middle nucleotides. This receptor was taken from a man in his sixties who had recovered from COVID-19. CDR3 loop: CASSVARGQGLTDTQYF. The base sequence is TGTGCCAGCAGCGTAGCCCGGGGACAGGGGTTAACAGATACGCAGTATTTT.